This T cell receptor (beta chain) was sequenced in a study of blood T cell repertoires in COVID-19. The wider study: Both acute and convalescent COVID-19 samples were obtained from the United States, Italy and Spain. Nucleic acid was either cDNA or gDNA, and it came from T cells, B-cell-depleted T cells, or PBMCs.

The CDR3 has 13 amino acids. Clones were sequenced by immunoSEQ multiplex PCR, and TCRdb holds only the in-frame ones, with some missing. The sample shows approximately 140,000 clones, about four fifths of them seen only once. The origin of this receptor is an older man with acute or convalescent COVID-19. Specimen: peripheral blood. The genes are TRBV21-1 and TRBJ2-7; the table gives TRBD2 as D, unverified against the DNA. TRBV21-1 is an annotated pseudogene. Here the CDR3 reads CASSKRGTYEQYF. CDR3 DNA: TGTGCCAGCAGCAAACGGGGGACCTACGAGCAGTACTTC.